The 18 T cell receptor beta chains below all came from one sample that was sequenced in a study of blood T cell repertoires in COVID-19. Some clones are missing from TCRdb's copy, which holds only in-frame ones; the method was immunoSEQ multiplex PCR. Of about 180,000 clones listed, approximately 85% were seen once; the top ten hold around 9.9%. The sequenced sample was peripheral blood. The receptor source for this set is a human donor with active or convalescent COVID-19. The donor label of this sample is uncertain.

The genes are TRBV19 and TRBJ2-7, with 11 positions matching TRBD2. The V segment lost 6 bases and the J segment 6 bases; nucleotides outside the gene matches: 7. From germline, CDR1 is LNHDA and CDR2 SQIVND (reference sequence). CDR3 size: 14 residues. CDR3 sequence: CASRISGGALEQYF. CDR3 nucleotides: TGTGCCAGTAGGATTAGCGGGGGGGCACTCGAGCAGTACTTC.

The chain joins TRBV29-1 to TRBJ1-2, with 7 bases fitting TRBD1. Per the germline V gene, CDR1 is SQVTM and CDR2 is ANQGSEA. The CDR3 is made up of 15 amino acids. Losses at the gene ends were 0 bases for V and 5 bases for J; bases not matched to a gene: 9. This CDR3 is CSVEDSLGTAYGYTF. The CDR3 DNA is TGCAGCGTTGAAGACTCCCTGGGGACAGCTTATGGCTACACCTTC.

This clone has only one observation. The chain couples TRBV5-1 to TRBJ1-1; D gene ambiguous. CDR1 and CDR2 from the germline V gene are SGHRS and YFSETQ. V was trimmed by 0 bases and J by 1 base, leaving 4 bases between them. The CDR3 totals 13 residues. CDR3 region: CASSLGPNTEAFF. The CDR3 coding sequence is TGCGCCAGCAGCTTGGGGCCGAACACTGAAGCTTTCTTT.

This clone has more than one count but fewer than ten. The chain employs TRBV10-3 and TRBJ1-2; 8 bases fit TRBD1. The junction had 6 bases not matched to a gene; V was cut back by 0 bases and J by 6 bases. In germline, CDR1 is ENHRY, CDR2 SYGVKD. This CDR3 comprises 15 residues. The CDR3 nucleotides are TGTGCCATCAGTGAGTCGACGTTGGACAGGGATGGCTACACCTTC. It yields the protein CAISESTLDRDGYTF.

The J gene is TRBJ2-5, the V gene TRBV6-2 or TRBV6-3; 8 nucleotides line up with TRBD2. This CDR3 has 12 residues. After removal of 6 bases from V and 5 bases from J, the junction contained 2 bases not matched to a gene. From germline, CDR1 is MNHEY and CDR2 SVGEGT. The CDR3 bases are TGTGCCAGCAGCGGGGGGGCGGAGACCCAGTACTTC. Protein sequence: CASSGGAETQYF.

The rearrangement joins TRBV25-1 to TRBJ1-1; 8 nucleotides align to TRBD1. The CDR3 has 15 residues. Trimming cost V 3 bases and J 5 bases; bases outside gene matches: 8. Germline V gives CDR1 MGHDK, CDR2 SYGVNS. CDR3 coding DNA: TGTGCCAGCAGTGATGTAGGGACAGGTAAAACTGAAGCTTTCTTT. Encoded protein: CASSDVGTGKTEAFF.

The gene calls are TRBV19 and TRBJ1-1; D gene ambiguous. CDR1 and CDR2 from the germline V gene are LNHDA and SQIVND (reference sequence). V was shortened by 6 bases and J by 4 bases, with 12 bases between the two germline ends. This CDR3 comprises 13 residues. CDR3 coding DNA: TGTGCCAGTAGGACCCCAGGTGGCACTGAAGCTTTCTTT. Translating it yields CASRTPGGTEAFF.

This clone showed up just once. This sequence joins TRBV15 and TRBJ1-2; D perhaps matches TRBD1 (5 bases). The ends were cut back, 4 bases at V and 1 base at J, with 10 bases in the middle. The germline V gene encodes CDR1 LNHNV and CDR2 YYDKDF (reference sequence). CDR3 length equals 14 residues. CDR3 in amino acids: CATSMGGDNYGYTF. The CDR3 region has the DNA TGTGCCACCAGCATGGGGGGGGATAACTATGGCTACACCTTC.

DNA for the CDR3: TGTGCCAGCAGACTTTCCTCACACACCGGGGAGCTGTTTTTT. Translated: CASRLSSHTGELFF. The V and J genes are TRBV7-2 and TRBJ2-2, with no clear D. Germline V gene sequence: CDR1 SGHTA, CDR2 FQGNSA. This CDR3 contains 14 residues. V lost 6 bases and J lost 3, with 11 bases in between.

This clone occurred a few times. The same CDR3 is also encoded by other DNA sequences in this sample. The chain links TRBV28 to TRBJ1-1; D unresolved. The V gene's germline CDR1 is MDHEN and CDR2 SYDVKM. V dropped 6 bases and J dropped 0 bases, with 5 bases sitting between them. The CDR3 has 12 amino acids. The CDR3 protein is CASSLLNTEAFF. CDR3 DNA: TGTGCCAGCAGCCTACTGAACACTGAAGCTTTCTTT.

The J gene is TRBJ2-2, the V gene TRBV6-1; D not certain. Germline V gene lookup returns CDR1 MNHNS and CDR2 SASEGT. Deletions cut 1 base from V and 3 bases from J, with 9 bases between. The CDR3 sequence is 15 residues long. CDR3: CASSEVGRYTGELFF. DNA for the CDR3: TGTGCCAGCAGTGAAGTTGGCAGGTACACCGGGGAGCTGTTTTTT.

V is TRBV4-2 and J is TRBJ2-3; possible D gene TRBD2, 7 bases. This CDR3 has 13 residues. Germline V lookup: CDR1 LGHNA, CDR2 YNFKEQ. V lost 8 bases and J lost 2, with 11 bases in between. CDR3 sequence (DNA): TGTGCCAGCGGGGGGGCGTACACAGATACGCAGTATTTT. Translating gives CASGGAYTDTQYF.

This rearrangement joins TRBV21-1 to TRBJ2-1; the D call TRBD2 from the table was never checked on the DNA. TRBV21-1 is a listed pseudogene. The CDR3 length is 12 residues. CDR3 sequence (DNA): TGTGCCAGCAGCAAACCTTTAAATGAGCAGTTCTTC. Protein product: CASSKPLNEQFF.

The genes are TRBV6-6 and TRBJ1-5, with 7 bases identical to TRBD1. Germline V gene lookup returns CDR1 MNHNY and CDR2 SVGAGI (reference sequence). The V segment lost 8 bases and the J segment 4 bases; nucleotides outside the gene matches: 11. This CDR3 spans 15 amino acids. The CDR3 region has the DNA TGTGCCAGCGGCTCCGACAGGGCCCGAAATCAGCCCCAGCATTTT. As protein: CASGSDRARNQPQHF.

Turning to this clone: This may be a read error: a much more frequent sequence differs by one nucleotide. The chain's CDR3 is CASRSQETQYF. DNA for the CDR3: TGTGCCAGCAGGTCGCAAGAGACCCAGTACTTC. The rearrangement links TRBV28 to TRBJ2-5; no clear D. The CDR3 sequence is 11 residues long. Germline V gene data show CDR1 as MDHEN and CDR2 as SYDVKM. With 6 bases removed from V and 2 bases from J, the gap between germline ends came to 4 bases.

This clone was picked up a small number of times. V and J are TRBV25-1 and TRBJ2-3, with D maybe TRBD1 (6 bases). The ends were cut back, 4 bases at V and 5 bases at J, with 19 bases in the middle. CDR1 MGHDK and CDR2 SYGVNS come from the germline V gene. CDR3 size: 16 residues. CDR3 sequence reads: CASSGGDTRAIDTQYF. CDR3 nucleotides: TGTGCCAGCAGTGGTGGGGACACCAGAGCCATAGATACGCAGTATTTT.

The chain recombines TRBV27 with TRBJ1-5, with no clear D. Germline loops: CDR1 MNHEY, CDR2 SMNVEV (reference sequence). The CDR3 is 23 residues long. V was clipped by 6 bases and J by 1 base, with 37 bases between them. The CDR3 reads CASRDRPRTSGREDGVSNQPQHF. The CDR3 nucleotides are TGTGCCAGCAGAGATAGACCGCGGACCTCGGGGAGGGAAGATGGTGTGAGCAATCAGCCCCAGCATTTT.

V gene TRBV12-5 combines with J gene TRBJ2-1; D gene unclear. Looked up from germline, CDR1 is LGHNT and CDR2 is FRNRAP. The CDR3 loop spans 12 amino acids. V was pared by 6 bases and J by 6 bases, with 9 bases between. The CDR3 spells CASGSYRNEQFF. As DNA, the CDR3 is TGTGCTAGTGGATCCTACCGCAATGAGCAGTTCTTC.